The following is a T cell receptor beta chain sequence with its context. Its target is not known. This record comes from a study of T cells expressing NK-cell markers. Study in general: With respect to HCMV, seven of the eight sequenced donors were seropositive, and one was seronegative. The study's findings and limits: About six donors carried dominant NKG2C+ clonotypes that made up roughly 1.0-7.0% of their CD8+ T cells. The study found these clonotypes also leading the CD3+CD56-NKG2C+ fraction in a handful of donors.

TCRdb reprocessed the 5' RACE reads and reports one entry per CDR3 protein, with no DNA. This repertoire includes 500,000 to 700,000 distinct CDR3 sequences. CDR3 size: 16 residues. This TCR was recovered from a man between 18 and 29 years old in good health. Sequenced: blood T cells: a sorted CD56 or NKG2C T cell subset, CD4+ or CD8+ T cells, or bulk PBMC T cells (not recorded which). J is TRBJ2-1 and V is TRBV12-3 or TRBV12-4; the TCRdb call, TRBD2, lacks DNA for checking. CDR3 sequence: CASSPGLAEINNEQFF.